The 5 T cell receptor beta chains in this list originate from one sample, sequenced in a study of CXCR3-negative and CXCR3-positive naive CD8 T cells. Study-level points and caveats: For CXCR3-positive naive cells, TRB CDR3s were more hydrophobic than those of CXCR3-negative naive cells.

The antigens for these receptors are not known. Researchers prepared the TRB cDNA libraries using 5' RACE with UMI labels. TCRdb re-called the 5' RACE reads, yielding one record per CDR3 amino acid sequence without DNA. The repertoire table contains about 98,000 distinct CDR3 sequences. The source material was naive CXCR3+ CD8+ T cells from blood. The subset is: CD45RO-CCR7+CD27+CD95- naive CD8+ T cells expressing CXCR3 (TNR3+). These receptors were obtained from a human donor in good health. Some clones in this sample may be carry-over from other donors' samples.

The genes are TRBV28 and TRBJ2-3; TCRdb's assignment of TRBD2 cannot be checked, as there is no DNA. Germline V gene lookup returns CDR1 MDHEN and CDR2 SYDVKM. The CDR3 length is 16 residues. The CDR3: CASSAQGASGSYTQYF.

V is TRBV5-1 and J is TRBJ2-5; TCRdb's D call of TRBD1 is untestable without DNA. Germline V gene data show CDR1 as SGHRS and CDR2 as YFSETQ. This CDR3 spans 15 amino acids. CDR3 residues: CASSLGVIGGETQYF.

The chain couples TRBV27 to TRBJ2-7. This CDR3 spans 13 amino acids. The germline gives CDR1 MNHEY, CDR2 SMNVEV (reference sequence). CDR3 region: CASSSDPTYEQYF.

J is TRBJ2-7 and V is TRBV3-1. The CDR3 covers 15 residues. Germline loops: CDR1 LGHDT, CDR2 YNNKEL (reference sequence). CDR3 region: CASSQDEDSSYEQYF.

The chain's CDR3 is CASTPTDRTNYEQYF. V usage is TRBV5-5 and J usage is TRBJ2-7; the D call of TRBD1 rests on TCRdb alone, since no DNA is present to check it. This CDR3 has 15 residues. CDR1 and CDR2 from the germline V gene are SGHKS and YYEKEE (reference sequence).